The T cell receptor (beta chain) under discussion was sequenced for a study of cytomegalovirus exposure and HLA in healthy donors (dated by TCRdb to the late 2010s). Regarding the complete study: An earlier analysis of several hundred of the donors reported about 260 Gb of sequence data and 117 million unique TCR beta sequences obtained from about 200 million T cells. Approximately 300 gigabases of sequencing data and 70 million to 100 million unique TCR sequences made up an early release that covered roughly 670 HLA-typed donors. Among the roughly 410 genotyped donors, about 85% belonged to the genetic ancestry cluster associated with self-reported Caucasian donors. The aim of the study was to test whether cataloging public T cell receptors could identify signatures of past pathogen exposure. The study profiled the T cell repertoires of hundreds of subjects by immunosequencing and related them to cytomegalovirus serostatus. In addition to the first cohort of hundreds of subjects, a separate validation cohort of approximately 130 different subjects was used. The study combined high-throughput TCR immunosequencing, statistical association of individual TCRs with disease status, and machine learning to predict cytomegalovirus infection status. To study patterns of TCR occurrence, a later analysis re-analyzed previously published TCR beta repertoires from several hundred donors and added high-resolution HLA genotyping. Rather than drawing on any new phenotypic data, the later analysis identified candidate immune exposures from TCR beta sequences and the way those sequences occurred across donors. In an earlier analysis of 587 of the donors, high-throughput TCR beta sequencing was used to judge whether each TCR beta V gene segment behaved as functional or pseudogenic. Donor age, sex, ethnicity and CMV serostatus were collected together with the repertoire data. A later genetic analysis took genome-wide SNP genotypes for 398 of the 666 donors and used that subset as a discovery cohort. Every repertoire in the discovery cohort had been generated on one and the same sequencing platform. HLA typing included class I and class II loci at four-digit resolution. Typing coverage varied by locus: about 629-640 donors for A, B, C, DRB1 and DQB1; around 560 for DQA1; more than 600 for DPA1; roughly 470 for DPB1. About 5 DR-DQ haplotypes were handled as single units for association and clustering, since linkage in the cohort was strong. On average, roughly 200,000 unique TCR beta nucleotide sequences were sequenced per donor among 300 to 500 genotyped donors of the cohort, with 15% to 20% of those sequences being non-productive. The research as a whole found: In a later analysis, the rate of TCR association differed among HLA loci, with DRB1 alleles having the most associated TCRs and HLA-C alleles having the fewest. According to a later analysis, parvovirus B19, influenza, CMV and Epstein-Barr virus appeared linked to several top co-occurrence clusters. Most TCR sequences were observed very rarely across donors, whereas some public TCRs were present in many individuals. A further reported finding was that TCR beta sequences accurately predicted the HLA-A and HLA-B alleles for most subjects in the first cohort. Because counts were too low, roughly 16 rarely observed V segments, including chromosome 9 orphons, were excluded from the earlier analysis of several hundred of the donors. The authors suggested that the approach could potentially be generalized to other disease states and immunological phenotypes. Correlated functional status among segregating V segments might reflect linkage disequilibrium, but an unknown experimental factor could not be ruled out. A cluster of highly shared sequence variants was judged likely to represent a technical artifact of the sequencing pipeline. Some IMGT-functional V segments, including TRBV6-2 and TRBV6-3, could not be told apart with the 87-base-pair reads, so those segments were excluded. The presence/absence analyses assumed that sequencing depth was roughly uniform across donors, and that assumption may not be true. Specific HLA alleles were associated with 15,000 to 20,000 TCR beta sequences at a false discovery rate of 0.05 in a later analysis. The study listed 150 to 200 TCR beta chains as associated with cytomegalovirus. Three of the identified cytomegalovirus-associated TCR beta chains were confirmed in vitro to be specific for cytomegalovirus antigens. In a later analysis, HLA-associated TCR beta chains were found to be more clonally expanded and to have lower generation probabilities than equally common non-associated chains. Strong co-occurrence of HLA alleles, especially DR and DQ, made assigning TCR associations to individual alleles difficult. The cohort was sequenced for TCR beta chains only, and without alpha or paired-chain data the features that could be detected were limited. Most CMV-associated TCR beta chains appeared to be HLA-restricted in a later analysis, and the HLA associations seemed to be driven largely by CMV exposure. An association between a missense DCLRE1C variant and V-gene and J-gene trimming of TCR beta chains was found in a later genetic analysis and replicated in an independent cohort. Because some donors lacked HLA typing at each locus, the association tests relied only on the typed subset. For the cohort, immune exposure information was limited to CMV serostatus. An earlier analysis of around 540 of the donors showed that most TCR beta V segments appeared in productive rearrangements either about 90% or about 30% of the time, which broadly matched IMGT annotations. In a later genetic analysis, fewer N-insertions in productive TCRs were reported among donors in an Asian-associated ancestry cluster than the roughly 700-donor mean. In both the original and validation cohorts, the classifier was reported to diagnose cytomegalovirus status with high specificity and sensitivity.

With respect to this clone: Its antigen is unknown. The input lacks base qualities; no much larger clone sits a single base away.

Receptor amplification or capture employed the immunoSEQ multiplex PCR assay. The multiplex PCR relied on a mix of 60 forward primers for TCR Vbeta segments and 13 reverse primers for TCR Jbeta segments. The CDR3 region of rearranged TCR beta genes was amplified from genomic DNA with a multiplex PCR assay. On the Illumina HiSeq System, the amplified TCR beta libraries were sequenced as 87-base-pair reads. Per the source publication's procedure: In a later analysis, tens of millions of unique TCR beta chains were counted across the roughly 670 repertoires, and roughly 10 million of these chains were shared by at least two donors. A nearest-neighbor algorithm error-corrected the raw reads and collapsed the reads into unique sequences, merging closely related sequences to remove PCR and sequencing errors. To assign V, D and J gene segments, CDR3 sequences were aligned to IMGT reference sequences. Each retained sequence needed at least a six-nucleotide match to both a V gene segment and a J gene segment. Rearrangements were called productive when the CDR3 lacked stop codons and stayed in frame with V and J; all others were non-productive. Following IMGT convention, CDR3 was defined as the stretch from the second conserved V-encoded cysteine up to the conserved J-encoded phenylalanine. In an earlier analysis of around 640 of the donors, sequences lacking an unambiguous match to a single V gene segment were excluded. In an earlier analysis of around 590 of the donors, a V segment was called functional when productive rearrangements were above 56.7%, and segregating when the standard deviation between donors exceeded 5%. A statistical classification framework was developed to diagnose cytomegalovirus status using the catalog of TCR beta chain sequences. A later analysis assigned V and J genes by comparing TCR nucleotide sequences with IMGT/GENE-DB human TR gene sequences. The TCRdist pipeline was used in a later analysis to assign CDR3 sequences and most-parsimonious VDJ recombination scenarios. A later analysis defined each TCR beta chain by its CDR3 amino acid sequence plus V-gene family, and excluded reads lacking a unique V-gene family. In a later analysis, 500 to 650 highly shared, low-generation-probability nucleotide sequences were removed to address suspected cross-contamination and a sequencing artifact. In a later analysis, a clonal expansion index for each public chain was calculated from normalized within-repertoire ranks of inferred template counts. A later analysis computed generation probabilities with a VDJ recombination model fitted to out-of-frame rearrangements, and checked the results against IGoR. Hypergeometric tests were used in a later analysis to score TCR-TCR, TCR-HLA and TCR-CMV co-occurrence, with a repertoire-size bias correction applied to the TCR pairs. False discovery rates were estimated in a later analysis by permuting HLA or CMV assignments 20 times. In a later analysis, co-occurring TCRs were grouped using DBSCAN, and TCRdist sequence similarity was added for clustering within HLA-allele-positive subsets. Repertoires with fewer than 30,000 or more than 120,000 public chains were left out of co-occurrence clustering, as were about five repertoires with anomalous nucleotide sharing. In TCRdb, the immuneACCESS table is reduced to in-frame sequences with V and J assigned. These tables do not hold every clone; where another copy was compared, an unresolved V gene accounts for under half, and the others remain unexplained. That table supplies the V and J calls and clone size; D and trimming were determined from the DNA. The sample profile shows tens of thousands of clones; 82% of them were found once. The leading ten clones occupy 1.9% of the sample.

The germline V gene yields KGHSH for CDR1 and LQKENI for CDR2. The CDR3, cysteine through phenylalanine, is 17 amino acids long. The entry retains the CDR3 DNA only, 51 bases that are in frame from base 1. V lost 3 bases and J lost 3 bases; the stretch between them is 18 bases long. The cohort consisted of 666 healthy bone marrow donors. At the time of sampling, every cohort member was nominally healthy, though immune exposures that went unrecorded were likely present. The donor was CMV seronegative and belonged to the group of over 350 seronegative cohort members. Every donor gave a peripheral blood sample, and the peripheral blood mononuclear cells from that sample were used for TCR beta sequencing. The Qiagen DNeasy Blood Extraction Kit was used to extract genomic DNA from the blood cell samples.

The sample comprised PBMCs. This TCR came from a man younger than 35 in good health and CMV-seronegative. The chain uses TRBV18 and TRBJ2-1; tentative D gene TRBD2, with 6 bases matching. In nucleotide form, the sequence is TGTGCCAGCTCACCGTATGCCCCGGGACTCAGCTACAATGAGCAGTTCTTC. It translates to CASSPYAPGLSYNEQFF. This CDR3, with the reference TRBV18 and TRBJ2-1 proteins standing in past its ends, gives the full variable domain NAGVMQNPRHLVRRRGQEARLRCSPMKGHSHVYWYRQLPEEGLKFMVYLQKENIIDESGMPKERFSAEFPKEGPSILRIQQVVRGDSAAYFCASSPYAPGLSYNEQFFGPGTRLTVL.